Listed below are T cell receptor beta chains from one sample, sequenced in a study of response to subunit inactivated influenza vaccine. TCRdb independently ran MiXCR on the RT-PCR reads; one entry per CDR3 protein. The table has just under 550,000 distinct CDR3 sequences, roughly a quarter seen once. The same sample was also used in a study of T cells expressing NK-cell markers.

Sample: CD4+ T cells sorted from PBMCs, taken roughly 13 days after vaccination. The receptors were sampled from a man in his fifties who received an inactivated influenza vaccine. Both conserved end residues are trimmed from each CDR3.

V	CDR3
TRBV6-1	ASRTSANTGELF
TRBV7-9	ASSLQTGGTDTQY
TRBV20-1	SARPLAGWREQF
TRBV18	ASSPPRGWNTEAF
TRBV5-5	ASSLHRKETQY
TRBV9	ASSDLAGVGDTQY
TRBV4-2	ASSQDLGSGMSTDTQY
TRBV4-3	ASSHYLVGQGSYEQY
TRBV4-2	ASSQVWRQNSYEQY
TRBV20-1	SAGQAVTEAF
TRBV7-9	ASSLDRGHGETQY
TRBV2	ASSEDQNTEAF
TRBV5-1	ASSLGQAGSYEQY
TRBV12-3/TRBV12-4	ASRLGGGGPAEQY
TRBV11-2	ASSFLTSGGFDTQY
TRBV6-6	ASTRGRNYEQY
TRBV3-1	ASSQVDNNEQF
TRBV6-1	ASSRAGGTQETQY
TRBV4-1	ASSQTGWADTQY
TRBV7-6	ASSWNSGRGRNEQF
TRBV5-1	ASSPGSTGRNEQF
TRBV7-8	ASSFPRDQGRRNEQY
TRBV7-6	ASSSVGVYEQF
TRBV29-1	SVADFGGELF
TRBV7-2	ASSSAWGYGYT
TRBV18	ASSPPPSGNSYNEQF
TRBV28	ASLSPGHSNQPQH
TRBV27	ASIGLVGVKIAKNIQY
TRBV12-3/TRBV12-4	ASSLRRSAYNEQF
TRBV12-3/TRBV12-4	ASRVGRQPQH
TRBV28	ASTPQSLDNEQF
TRBV7-9	ASSPLSQASSYEQY
TRBV12-3/TRBV12-4	ASRRTEKAAFQETQY
TRBV7-9	ASNQGQGSPLH
TRBV11-1	ASSFPPGLAGEATDTQY
TRBV18	ASSPRQGNSEKLF
TRBV27	ASSLLGTSGLGSYNEQF
TRBV21-1	ASTNNPQPRSGRFVYNEQF
TRBV29-1	SVTPGPGYNEQF
TRBV20-1	SAKKGTEQF
TRBV6-2/TRBV6-3	ASRLLARSYEQY
TRBV7-9	ASSLAGQTNEQF
TRBV20-1	SARVPDQEFES
TRBV20-1	SAKLYGTSQF
TRBV6-2/TRBV6-3	ASSYRRTSGRTGELF
TRBV11-2	ASSQGQGIQY
TRBV2	ASIPDGSYEQY
TRBV7-9	ASSPHSGRSYNEQF
TRBV20-1	SAKKWSENYEQY
TRBV6-5	ASSYRGANYGYT
TRBV3-1	ASSQGKGAQY
TRBV20-1	SATQGAREDTQY
TRBV3-1	ASSRREIGYEQY
TRBV15	ATSRGRGLDEQF